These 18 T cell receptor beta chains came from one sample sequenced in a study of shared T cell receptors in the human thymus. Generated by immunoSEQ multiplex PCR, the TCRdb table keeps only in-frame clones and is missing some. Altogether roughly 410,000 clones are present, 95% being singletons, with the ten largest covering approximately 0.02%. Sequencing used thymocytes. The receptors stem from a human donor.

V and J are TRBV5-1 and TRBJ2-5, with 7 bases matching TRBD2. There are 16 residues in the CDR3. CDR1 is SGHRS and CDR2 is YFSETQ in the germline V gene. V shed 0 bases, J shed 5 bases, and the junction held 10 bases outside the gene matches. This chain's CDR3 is CASSLESGEETETQYF. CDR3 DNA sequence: TGCGCCAGCAGCTTGGAAAGCGGGGAAGAGACTGAGACCCAGTACTTC.

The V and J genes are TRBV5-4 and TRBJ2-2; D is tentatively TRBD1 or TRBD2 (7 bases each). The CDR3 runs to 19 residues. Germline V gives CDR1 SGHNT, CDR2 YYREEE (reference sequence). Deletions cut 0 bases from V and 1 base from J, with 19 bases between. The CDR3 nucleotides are TGTGCCAGCAGCTTGGGGGAGGGACAGCCAGAAGGGAACACCGGGGAGCTGTTTTTT. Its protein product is CASSLGEGQPEGNTGELFF.

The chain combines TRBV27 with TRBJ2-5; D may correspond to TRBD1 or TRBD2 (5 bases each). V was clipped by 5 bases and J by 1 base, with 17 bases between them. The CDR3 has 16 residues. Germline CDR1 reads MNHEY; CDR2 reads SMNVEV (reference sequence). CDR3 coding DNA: TGTGCCAGCAGTAGGGGAACGGGATGGGGCCAAGAGACCCAGTACTTC. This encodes CASSRGTGWGQETQYF.

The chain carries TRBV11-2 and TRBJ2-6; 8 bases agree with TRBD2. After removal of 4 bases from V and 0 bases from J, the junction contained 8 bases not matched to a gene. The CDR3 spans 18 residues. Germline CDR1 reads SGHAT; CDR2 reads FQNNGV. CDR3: CASSSRAGGLSGANVLTF. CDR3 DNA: TGTGCCAGCAGCTCCCGGGCGGGGGGTCTCTCTGGGGCCAACGTCCTGACTTTC.

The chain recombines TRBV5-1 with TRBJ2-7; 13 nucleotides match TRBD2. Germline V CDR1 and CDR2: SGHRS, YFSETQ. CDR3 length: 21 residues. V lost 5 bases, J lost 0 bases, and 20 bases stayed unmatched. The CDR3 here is CASSRGPPGLAGFASSYEQYF. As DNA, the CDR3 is TGCGCCAGCAGTCGCGGCCCACCGGGACTAGCGGGATTCGCCTCCTCCTACGAGCAGTACTTC.

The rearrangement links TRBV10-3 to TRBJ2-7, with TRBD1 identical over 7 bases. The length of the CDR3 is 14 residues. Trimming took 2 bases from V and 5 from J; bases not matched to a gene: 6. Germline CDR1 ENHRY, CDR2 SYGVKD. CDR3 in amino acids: CAISETRQGNEQYF. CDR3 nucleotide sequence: TGTGCCATCAGTGAGACGCGACAGGGCAACGAGCAGTACTTC.

CDR3 nucleotide sequence: TGCGCCAGCAGCCCAGACCAGGACAAATCTGGAAACACCATATATTTT. The encoded protein is CASSPDQDKSGNTIYF. The rearrangement joins TRBV10-1 to TRBJ1-3; TRBD1 is a possible D gene (5 bases). Trimming removed 6 bases from V and 1 base from J, with 16 bases in between. This CDR3 has 16 amino acids. Looked up from germline, CDR1 is WNHNN and CDR2 is SYGVQD (reference sequence).

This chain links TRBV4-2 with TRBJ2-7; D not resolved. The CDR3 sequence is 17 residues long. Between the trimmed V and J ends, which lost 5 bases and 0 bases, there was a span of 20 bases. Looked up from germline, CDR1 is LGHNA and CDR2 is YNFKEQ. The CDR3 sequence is CASSSPRPAVTSYEQYF. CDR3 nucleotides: TGTGCCAGCAGCTCACCCCGTCCCGCAGTCACCTCCTACGAGCAGTACTTC.

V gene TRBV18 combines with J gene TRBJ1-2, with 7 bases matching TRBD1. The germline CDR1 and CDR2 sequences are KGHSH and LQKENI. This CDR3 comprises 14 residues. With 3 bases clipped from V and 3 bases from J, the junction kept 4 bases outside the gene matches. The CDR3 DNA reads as TGTGCCAGCTCACCGTTTGGGACAGACTATGGCTACACCTTC. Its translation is CASSPFGTDYGYTF. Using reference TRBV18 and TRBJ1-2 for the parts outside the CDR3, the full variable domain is NAGVMQNPRHLVRRRGQEARLRCSPMKGHSHVYWYRQLPEEGLKFMVYLQKENIIDESGMPKERFSAEFPKEGPSILRIQQVVRGDSAAYFCASSPFGTDYGYTFGSGTRLTVV.

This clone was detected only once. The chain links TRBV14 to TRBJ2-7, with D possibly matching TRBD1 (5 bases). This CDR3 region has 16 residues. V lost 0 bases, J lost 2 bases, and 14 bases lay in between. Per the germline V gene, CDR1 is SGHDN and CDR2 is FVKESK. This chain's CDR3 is CASSQDSGAYPYEQYF. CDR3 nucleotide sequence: TGTGCCAGCAGCCAAGATAGTGGGGCCTATCCCTACGAGCAGTACTTC.

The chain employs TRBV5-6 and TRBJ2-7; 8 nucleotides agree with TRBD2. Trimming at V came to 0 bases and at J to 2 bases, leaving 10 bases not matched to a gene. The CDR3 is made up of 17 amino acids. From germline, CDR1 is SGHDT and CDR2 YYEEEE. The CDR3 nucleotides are TGTGCCAGCAGCTTGGAATTAGGGCTAGCGGGCCCCTACGAGCAGTACTTC. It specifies CASSLELGLAGPYEQYF.

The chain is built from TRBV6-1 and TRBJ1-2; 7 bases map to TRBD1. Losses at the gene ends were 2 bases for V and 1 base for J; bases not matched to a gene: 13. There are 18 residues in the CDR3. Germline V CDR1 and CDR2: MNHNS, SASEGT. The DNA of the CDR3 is TGTGCCAGCAGTGAACTGAGAGCCGACAGGGTCGTTAACTATGGCTACACCTTC. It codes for CASSELRADRVVNYGYTF.

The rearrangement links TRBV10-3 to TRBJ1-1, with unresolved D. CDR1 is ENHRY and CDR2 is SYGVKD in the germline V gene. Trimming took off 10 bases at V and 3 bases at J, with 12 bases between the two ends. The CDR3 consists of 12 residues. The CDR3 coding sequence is TGTGCCACACGGACGGTTTACACTGAAGCTTTCTTT. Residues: CATRTVYTEAFF.

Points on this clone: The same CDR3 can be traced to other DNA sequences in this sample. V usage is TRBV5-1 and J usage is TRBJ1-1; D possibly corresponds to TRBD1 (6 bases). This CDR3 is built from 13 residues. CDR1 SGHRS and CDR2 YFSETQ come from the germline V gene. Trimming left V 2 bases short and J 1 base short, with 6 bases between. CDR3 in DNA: TGCGCCAGCAGCTTAGGGGGGAACACTGAAGCTTTCTTT. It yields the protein CASSLGGNTEAFF.

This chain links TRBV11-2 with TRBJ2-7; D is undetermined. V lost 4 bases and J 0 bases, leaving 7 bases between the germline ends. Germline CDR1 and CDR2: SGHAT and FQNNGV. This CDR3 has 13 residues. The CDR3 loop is CASSSINSYEQYF. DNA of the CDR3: TGTGCCAGCAGCTCCATAAACTCCTACGAGCAGTACTTC.

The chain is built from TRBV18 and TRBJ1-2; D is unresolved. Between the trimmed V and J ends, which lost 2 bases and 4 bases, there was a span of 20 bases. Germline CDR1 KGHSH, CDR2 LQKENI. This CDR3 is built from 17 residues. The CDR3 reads CASSPSYPVSRPYGYTF. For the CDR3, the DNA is TGTGCCAGCTCACCAAGTTATCCGGTGAGCAGGCCCTATGGCTACACCTTC.

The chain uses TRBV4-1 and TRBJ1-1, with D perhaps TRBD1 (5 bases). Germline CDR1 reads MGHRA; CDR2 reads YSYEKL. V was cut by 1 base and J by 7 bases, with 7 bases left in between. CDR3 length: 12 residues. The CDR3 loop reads CASSQGGFEAFF. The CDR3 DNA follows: TGCGCCAGCAGCCAAGGGGGGTTTGAAGCTTTCTTT.

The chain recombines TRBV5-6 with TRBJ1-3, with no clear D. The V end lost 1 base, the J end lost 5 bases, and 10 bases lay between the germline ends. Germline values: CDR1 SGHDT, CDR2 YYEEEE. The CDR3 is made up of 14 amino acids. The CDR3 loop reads CASSLFWERNTIYF. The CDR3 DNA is TGTGCCAGCAGCTTGTTCTGGGAGAGAAACACCATATATTTT.